The 16 T cell receptor beta chains given below trace back to one sample, sequenced in a study of CD8 T cells in Susac syndrome. A quantity of about 0.5 to 1 ug RNA underwent reverse transcription using random hexamers. TCRdb processed the immunoSEQ multiplex PCR reads anew with MiXCR; each CDR3 protein has one entry. The table shows around 160,000 distinct CDR3 sequences, with approximately 96% occurring only once. Sequencing used CD4+ T cells from PBMCs. Receptor source: a human donor in good health.

V usage is TRBV4-3 and J usage is TRBJ2-4; the D gene is possibly TRBD1 (5 bases). The CDR3 spans 14 residues. Trimming removed 3 bases from V and 5 bases from J, with 11 bases in between. CDR1 and CDR2 from the germline V gene are LGHNA and YSLEER. As DNA, the CDR3 is TGCGCCAGCAGCCAGACGGCGACAGAAAACATTCAGTACTTC. Encoded protein: CASSQTATENIQYF.

The rearrangement joins TRBV25-1 to TRBJ1-1; no definite D call. Trimming cost V 0 bases and J 3 bases, with 8 bases left between them. Germline CDR1 and CDR2: MGHDK and SYGVNS. The CDR3 length is 14 residues. CDR3 sequence reads: CASSEYGMDTEAFF. The CDR3 nucleotides read TGTGCCAGCAGTGAATACGGCATGGACACTGAAGCTTTCTTT.

The chain recombines TRBV20-1 with TRBJ1-1; 8 bases are a match to TRBD1. Germline trimming cut 7 bases from V and 1 base from J; bases unmatched to any gene: 11. Germline-derived CDR1 and CDR2 are DFQATT and SNEGSKA (reference sequence). This CDR3 has 15 amino acids. CDR3 loop: CSVQSGGLENTEAFF. CDR3 nucleotide sequence: TGCAGTGTCCAGTCAGGGGGCCTGGAGAACACTGAAGCTTTCTTT.

This clonotype was counted once. The CDR3 is CASSGAYNSPLHF. Written as DNA, the CDR3 is TGTGCCAGCAGCGGGGCTTATAATTCACCCCTCCACTTT. The chain uses TRBV3-1 and TRBJ1-6, with D perhaps matching TRBD1 (5 bases). V lost 5 bases and J 4 bases, leaving 6 bases between the germline ends. Germline CDR1 reads LGHDT; CDR2 reads YNNKEL (reference sequence). CDR3 length: 13 amino acids.

This sequence joins TRBV5-4 and TRBJ2-4; unclear D gene. Germline CDR1 reads SGHNT; CDR2 reads YYREEE (reference sequence). Trimming took 5 bases from V and 14 from J, leaving 23 bases between them. The CDR3 totals 14 residues. The CDR3 bases are TGTGCCAGCAGGGGCCAGGCCAACAGCGAGGTGGAGTACTTC. It yields the protein CASRGQANSEVEYF. The entire variable domain, with the rest obtained from reference TRBV5-4 and TRBJ2-4, is as follows: ETGVTQSPTHLIKTRGQQVTLRCSSQSGHNTVSWYQQALGQGPQFIFQYYREEENGRGNFPPRFSGLQFPNYSSELNVNALELDDSALYLCASRGQANSEVEYFGAGTRLSVL.

The J gene is TRBJ2-5, the V gene TRBV27; D is perhaps TRBD2 (6 bases). V lost 6 bases to trimming and J lost 6 bases, with 23 bases between them. This CDR3 has 16 amino acids. CDR1 MNHEY and CDR2 SMNVEV come from the germline V gene (reference sequence). The CDR3 bases are TGTGCCAGCAGCCCAACCAGCAGGGCAGGGAGGAAGACCCAGTACTTC. It translates to CASSPTSRAGRKTQYF.

This chain uses TRBV5-1 with TRBJ2-1; 8 bases agree with TRBD2. V trimming: 3 bases; J trimming: 5 bases; junction bases outside the gene matches: 7. CDR1 is SGHRS and CDR2 is YFSETQ in the germline V gene. CDR3 length: 15 residues. This CDR3 reads CASSSPERGNNEQFF. The DNA of the CDR3 is TGCGCCAGCAGCTCCCCGGAGCGGGGGAACAATGAGCAGTTCTTC. Using reference TRBV5-1 and TRBJ2-1 for the parts outside the CDR3, the full variable domain is KAGVTQTPRYLIKTRGQQVTLSCSPISGHRSVSWYQQTPGQGLQFLFEYFSETQRNKGNFPGRFSGRQFSNSRSEMNVSTLELGDSALYLCASSSPERGNNEQFFGPGTRLTVL.

This clonotype has only one observation. The chain couples TRBV20-1 to TRBJ1-5; the D is unclear. V dropped 5 bases and J dropped 2 bases, with 13 bases sitting between them. Germline V gene lookup returns CDR1 DFQATT and CDR2 SNEGSKA (reference sequence). This CDR3 is built from 14 residues. The CDR3 sequence is CSAPFWSGNQPQHF. The CDR3 DNA reads TGCAGTGCTCCTTTTTGGTCCGGCAATCAGCCCCAGCATTTT.

The rearrangement joins TRBV10-3 to TRBJ2-7, with D hard to call. The CDR3 length is 12 residues. The V and J ends lost 2 bases and 3 bases respectively, with 5 bases between them. Per the germline V gene, CDR1 is ENHRY and CDR2 is SYGVKD. The CDR3 DNA reads as TGTGCCATCAGTGAGGGTGGCTACGAGCAGTACTTC. Protein: CAISEGGYEQYF.

This chain joins TRBV5-1 and TRBJ2-1; TRBD1 matches 11 bases. This CDR3 comprises 14 residues. The V gene end was trimmed by 4 bases and the J gene end by 9 bases; junction bases not matched to a gene: 6. Germline V gene sequence: CDR1 SGHRS, CDR2 YFSETQ. The CDR3: CASSPGQGAVEQFF. CDR3 coding DNA: TGCGCCAGCAGCCCAGGACAGGGGGCGGTTGAGCAGTTCTTC.

V usage is TRBV15 and J usage is TRBJ2-1; TRBD1 agrees at 8 bases. Trimming removed 8 bases from V and 4 bases from J; junction bases left unmatched: 7. Looked up from germline, CDR1 is LNHNV and CDR2 is YYDKDF (reference sequence). CDR3 size: 14 residues. The CDR3 DNA sequence: TGTGCCACCGCGAGACAGGGGATTTACAATGAGCAGTTCTTC. This gives the protein CATARQGIYNEQFF. Drawing the rest from reference TRBV15 and TRBJ2-1, the complete variable domain is DAMVIQNPRYQVTQFGKPVTLSCSQTLNHNVMYWYQQKSSQAPKLLFHYYDKDFNNEADTPDNFQSRRPNTSFCFLDIRSPGLGDTAMYLCATARQGIYNEQFFGPGTRLTVL.

This clonotype was picked up one time. This chain uses TRBV15 with TRBJ2-1; the D is unclear. The V and J ends lost 3 bases and 4 bases respectively, with 4 bases between them. The CDR3 length is 12 residues. CDR1 and CDR2 from the germline V gene are LNHNV and YYDKDF (reference sequence). The CDR3 sequence is CATSSQYNEQFF. The CDR3 DNA is TGTGCCACCAGCAGTCAATACAATGAGCAGTTCTTC.

CDR3 coding DNA: TGTGCCAGCAGCCCACAGGGTAGAACCTCTGGGGCCAACGTCCTGACTTTC. Its protein product is CASSPQGRTSGANVLTF. This chain connects TRBV9 to TRBJ2-6; TRBD1 is a possible D gene (6 bases). CDR1 is SGDLS, CDR2 YYNGEE, per germline. The V end lost 4 bases, the J end lost 0 bases, and 14 bases lay between the germline ends. This CDR3 has 17 amino acids.

This chain uses TRBV29-1 with TRBJ2-3; TRBD1 agrees at 9 bases. In germline, CDR1 is SQVTM, CDR2 ANQGSEA. The junction had 1 base not matched to a gene; V was cut back by 7 bases and J by 2 bases. The CDR3 is 12 residues long. CDR3 in DNA: TGCAGCGGGGACAGGGCCACAGATACGCAGTATTTT. Its protein is CSGDRATDTQYF.

The J gene is TRBJ2-3, the V gene TRBV2, with 10 nucleotides matching TRBD2. The CDR3 extends over 14 amino acids. From germline, CDR1 is SNHLY and CDR2 FYNNEI. V lost 5 bases and J lost 4; bases outside the gene matches: 3. The CDR3, as DNA: TGTGCCAGCAGTAGCGGGGGGGCCCCAGATACGCAGTATTTT. Amino acids: CASSSGGAPDTQYF.

This chain joins TRBV30 and TRBJ2-2; no clear D gene. This CDR3 is 12 amino acids long. V shed 2 bases and J shed 4 bases, with 5 bases lying between them. Germline CDR1 and CDR2: GTSNPN and SVGIG (reference sequence). The CDR3 sequence: CAWSMGTGELFF. CDR3 nucleotides: TGTGCCTGGAGTATGGGCACCGGGGAGCTGTTTTTT.